This T cell receptor beta chain was captured by sequencing in a study of blood T cell repertoires in COVID-19 (dated by TCRdb to about 2020). Context from the whole study: Samples from collaborators originated in the United States, Italy and Spain and spanned both the acute and convalescent phases of COVID-19. Samples came from the ongoing ImmuneRACE study (first 160 participants) plus 1,254 subjects from 6 global collaborators. Sample metadata almost always included a de-identified subject ID, COVID-19 status, age in years and sex. The repertoires were made available in a free public database intended to serve as a resource for research on the immune response to SARS-CoV-2. HLA class I and class II types, where available, came from metadata supplied by the sample provider rather than from assay-based typing. Subjects who had been exposed to COVID-19, were actively infected with it, or had recovered from it provided the deeply sampled blood TCRbeta repertoires that made up the dataset. The prospective study material was composed of cDNA or gDNA derived from T cells, B-cell-depleted T cells, or PBMCs.

On the study overall, not on this receptor specifically: The amount of clinical and demographic metadata varied by source and participant and was provided uncurated.

Collaborating institutions collected whole blood in K2EDTA tubes following their own protocols. Collaborator samples were shipped for TCRbeta analysis as frozen whole blood, isolated PBMCs, or DNA extracted from either sample type. A word on this clone: Its binding antigen is unknown. No clone much larger than this one lies a single base away; base qualities are absent.

TCRbeta CDR3 regions were amplified from genomic DNA by means of the immunoSEQ Assay, a bias-controlled multiplex PCR. The authors' analysis ran thus. The number of nucleated cells in each sample was estimated from the amplification of reference gene primers within the assay. Sequence reads were collapsed and filtered to measure the absolute abundance of every unique TCRbeta CDR3 rearrangement. For each sample, productive Simpson clonality was calculated as the square root of Simpson's diversity index across productive rearrangements. Not all clones reach the TCRdb copy of this immuneACCESS table, which keeps in-frame sequences only. Checked studies attribute under half of the gap to unresolved V genes and leave the rest unexplained. V and J calls and clone size are as listed in that table; D and trimming were resolved from the DNA. The sample table holds about 48,000 clones, of which about 86% were seen once. The top ten clonotypes cover just under 3% of the sample.

Sequencing was performed on peripheral blood. This receptor was identified in a woman older than 75 with acute or convalescent COVID-19.

In nucleotide form, the sequence is TGTGCCAGCAGCTACCAAGGGGCCAGGGAAGAGACCCAGTACTTC. Its product reads: CASSYQGAREETQYF. The chain links TRBV5-5 with TRBJ2-5, with a weak D call of TRBD1 (5 bases match). From the cysteine up to the phenylalanine, the CDR3 has a length of 15 residues. Just the 45-base CDR3 DNA is kept, in frame starting at base 1. Cut back by 3 bases and 3 bases, the V and J ends lie 15 bases apart. The germline V gene (reference sequence) supplies CDR1 SGHKS and CDR2 YYEKEE.